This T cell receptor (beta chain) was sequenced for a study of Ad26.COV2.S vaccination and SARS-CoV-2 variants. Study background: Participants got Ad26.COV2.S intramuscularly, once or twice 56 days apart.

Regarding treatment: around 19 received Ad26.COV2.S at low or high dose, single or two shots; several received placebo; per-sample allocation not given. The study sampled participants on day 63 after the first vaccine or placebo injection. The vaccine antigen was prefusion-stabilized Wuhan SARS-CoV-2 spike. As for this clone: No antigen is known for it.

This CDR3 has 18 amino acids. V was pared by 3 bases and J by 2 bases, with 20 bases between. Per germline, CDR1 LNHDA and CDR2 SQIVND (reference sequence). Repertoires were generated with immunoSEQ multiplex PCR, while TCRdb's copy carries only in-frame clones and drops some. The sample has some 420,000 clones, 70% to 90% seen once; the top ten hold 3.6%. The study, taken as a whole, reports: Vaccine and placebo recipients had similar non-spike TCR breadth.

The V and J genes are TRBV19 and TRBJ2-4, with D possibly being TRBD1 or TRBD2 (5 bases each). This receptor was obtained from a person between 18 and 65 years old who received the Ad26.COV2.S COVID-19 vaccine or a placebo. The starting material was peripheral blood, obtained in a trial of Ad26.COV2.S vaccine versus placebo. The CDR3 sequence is CASSIPQGAGLTKNIQYF. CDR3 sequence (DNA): TGTGCCAGTAGTATCCCTCAAGGGGCAGGACTGACCAAAAACATTCAGTACTTC. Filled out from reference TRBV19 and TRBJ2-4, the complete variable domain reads DGGITQSPKYLFRKEGQNVTLSCEQNLNHDAMYWYRQDPGQGLRLIYYSQIVNDFQKGDIAEGYSVSREKKESFPLTVTSAQKNPTAFYLCASSIPQGAGLTKNIQYFGAGTRLSVL.